This entry lists 9 T cell receptor beta chains sequenced from one sample in a study of T cells after posttransplantation cyclophosphamide. Assay: immunoSEQ multiplex PCR; the TCRdb copy retains only in-frame clones and omits some. The repertoire consists of about 21,000 clones, with roughly 98% occurring once and the leading ten covering approximately 0.15%. The sample consisted of naive CD8+ T cells sorted from PBMCs. Source of these receptors: a man aged 35-49 years in good health, CMV-negative, and a related stem cell transplant donor.

This chain joins TRBV28 and TRBJ2-1; weak D call: TRBD1 (6 bases). V shed 6 bases and J shed 3 bases, with 15 bases lying between them. From germline, CDR1 is MDHEN and CDR2 SYDVKM. This CDR3 is built from 15 residues. The DNA for the CDR3 is TGTGCCAGCAGCGAACGGGACACCGACTACAATGAGCAGTTCTTC. It is translated as CASSERDTDYNEQFF.

The genes are TRBV11-2 and TRBJ2-4; 9 bases are shared with TRBD2. This CDR3 comprises 16 residues. CDR1 is SGHAT, CDR2 FQNNGV, per germline. The V segment lost 4 bases and the J segment 0 bases; nucleotides outside the gene matches: 4. The CDR3 DNA sequence: TGTGCCAGCAGCTCGACTAGCGGATTAGCCAAAAACATTCAGTACTTC. Its translation: CASSSTSGLAKNIQYF.

The chain couples TRBV2 to TRBJ1-1; the D is unclear. The CDR3 is made up of 11 amino acids. Per the germline V gene, CDR1 is SNHLY and CDR2 is FYNNEI. Trimming shortened V by 7 bases and J by 10 bases, and 13 bases separated the two germline ends. CDR3 DNA sequence: TGTGCCAGCATTCCAAGCGCCGGAGCTTTCTTT. Translation gives CASIPSAGAFF.

This clone was seen only once. The V and J genes are TRBV5-1 and TRBJ2-1; 11 nucleotides match TRBD2. The CDR3 totals 17 residues. The ends lost 4 bases at V and 3 bases at J; junction bases unmatched: 9. From germline, CDR1 is SGHRS and CDR2 YFSETQ. Written as DNA, the CDR3 is TGCGCCAGCAGCCAAGGCCCACTAGCGGGAGTCTACAATGAGCAGTTCTTC. Translated: CASSQGPLAGVYNEQFF.

This chain links TRBV7-8 with TRBJ2-5; 8 positions agree with TRBD2. The germline V gene encodes CDR1 SGHVS and CDR2 FQNEAQ. There are 16 residues in the CDR3. J was trimmed by 2 bases and V by 1 base; bases with no gene match: 6. CDR3 sequence (DNA): TGTGCCAGCAGCTTAGTAGTAGCGGGACTTCAAGAGACCCAGTACTTC. This gives the protein CASSLVVAGLQETQYF.

The V call is TRBV5-1, the J call TRBJ2-4; 8 bases are a match to TRBD1. This CDR3 is built from 15 residues. Losses at the gene ends were 4 bases for V and 1 base for J; bases not matched to a gene: 4. Germline V gives CDR1 SGHRS, CDR2 YFSETQ. Written as DNA, the CDR3 is TGCGCCAGCAGCATAAACAGGGGGGCCAAAAACATTCAGTACTTC. This sequence encodes CASSINRGAKNIQYF. The variable domain in full, completed from reference TRBV5-1 and TRBJ2-4, reads KAGVTQTPRYLIKTRGQQVTLSCSPISGHRSVSWYQQTPGQGLQFLFEYFSETQRNKGNFPGRFSGRQFSNSRSEMNVSTLELGDSALYLCASSINRGAKNIQYFGAGTRLSVL.

The V gene is TRBV28, the J gene TRBJ2-7, with a possible D match to TRBD2 (7 bases). The CDR3 has 16 residues. Germline V gives CDR1 MDHEN, CDR2 SYDVKM. V lost 5 bases, J lost 0 bases, and 17 bases lay in between. The CDR3 here is CASSPRGGGYSYEQYF. The CDR3 DNA sequence: TGTGCCAGCAGTCCCCGAGGGGGGGGATACTCCTACGAGCAGTACTTC. Using reference TRBV28 and TRBJ2-7 for the parts outside the CDR3, the full variable domain is DVKVTQSSRYLVKRTGEKVFLECVQDMDHENMFWYRQDPGLGLRLIYFSYDVKMKEKGDIPEGYSVSREKKERFSLILESASTNQTSMYLCASSPRGGGYSYEQYFGPGTRLTVT.

The gene calls are TRBV11-2 and TRBJ1-2; 11 bases fit TRBD1. Trimming removed 5 bases from V and 6 bases from J; junction bases left unmatched: 14. This CDR3 is 17 amino acids long. Germline V gene data show CDR1 as SGHAT and CDR2 as FQNNGV. This CDR3 is CASSPSGTGGSGDGYTF. Here the CDR3 DNA reads TGTGCCAGCAGCCCCTCCGGGACAGGGGGTTCAGGGGATGGCTACACCTTC.

This clone was detected once. The chain has TRBV4-2 and TRBJ2-7; the match to TRBD2 covers 9 bases. Germline V CDR1 and CDR2: LGHNA, YNFKEQ. Unmatched junction bases numbered 3, after V lost 3 bases and J lost 0 bases. The CDR3 contains 15 residues. The CDR3 loop is CASSQGLASSYEQYF. The CDR3 coding sequence is TGTGCCAGCAGCCAGGGACTAGCAAGCTCCTACGAGCAGTACTTC.